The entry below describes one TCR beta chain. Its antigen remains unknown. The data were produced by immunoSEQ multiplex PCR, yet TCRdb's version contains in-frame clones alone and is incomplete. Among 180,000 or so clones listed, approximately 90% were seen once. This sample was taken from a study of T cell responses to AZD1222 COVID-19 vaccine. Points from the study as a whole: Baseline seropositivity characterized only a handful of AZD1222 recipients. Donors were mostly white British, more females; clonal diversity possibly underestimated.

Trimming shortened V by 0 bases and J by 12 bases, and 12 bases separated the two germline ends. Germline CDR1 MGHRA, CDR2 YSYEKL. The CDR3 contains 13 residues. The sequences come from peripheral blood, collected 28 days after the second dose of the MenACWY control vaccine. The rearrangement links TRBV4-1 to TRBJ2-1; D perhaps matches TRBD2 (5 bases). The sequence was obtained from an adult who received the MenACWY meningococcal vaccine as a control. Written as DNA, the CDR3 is TGCGCCAGCAGCCAAGATAGGCGAGGGCCGCAGTTCTTC. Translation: CASSQDRRGPQFF.